This paragraph covers one T cell receptor (beta chain) sequence. Method: immunoSEQ multiplex PCR; TCRdb's copy keeps in-frame clones and lacks some. The table lists around 2,000,000 clones, about 95% of them singletons. This sample stems from a study of shared clonotypes between healthy human individuals. Across the study: Used for every donor were three CD4 naive, three CD4 memory, two CD8 naive and one CD8 memory plate.

V lost 2 bases, J lost 2 bases, and 13 bases lay in between. The germline V gene has CDR1 GTSNPN and CDR2 SVGIG (reference sequence). The CDR3 runs 14 residues. It was CD45RO-negative cells, positively selected for CCR7, that made up naive CD8 cells, with terminally differentiated effector memory CD45RA+ cells excluded. Sample: naive CD8+ T cells sorted from blood. This sequence was found in a man aged 18 to 29 in good health. The gene calls are TRBV30 and TRBJ2-7; D is uncertain. The CDR3 DNA follows: TGTGCCTGGAGTCCGACAACTTTCCCCTACGAGCAGTACTTC. This translates into CAWSPTTFPYEQYF.